Below are 20 T cell receptor beta chains sequenced from a single sample in a study of blood T cell repertoires in COVID-19. Data came from immunoSEQ multiplex PCR; TCRdb stores just in-frame clones and leaves some out. This sample has 70,000 or so clones; about 89% occur once, and the top ten carry around 0.6%. The sequencing sample was made of peripheral blood. These receptors originate from a man aged 55 to 70 with acute or convalescent COVID-19.

This clone was counted once. The V call is TRBV15, the J call TRBJ2-7; weak D call: TRBD2 (6 bases). The germline V gene has CDR1 LNHNV and CDR2 YYDKDF (reference sequence). V was pared by 0 bases and J by 2 bases, with 14 bases between. The CDR3 consists of 16 residues. The CDR3 loop reads CATSRDTGASPYEQYF. The CDR3 DNA reads as TGTGCCACCAGCAGAGATACGGGAGCCTCACCCTACGAGCAGTACTTC.

The rearrangement joins TRBV5-4 to TRBJ1-1, with 7 bases matching TRBD1. Unmatched junction bases numbered 1, after V lost 2 bases and J lost 0 bases. CDR1 SGHNT and CDR2 YYREEE come from the germline V gene (reference sequence). CDR3 length equals 14 residues. This chain's CDR3 is CASSLGGMNTEAFF. The CDR3 coding sequence is TGTGCCAGCAGCTTAGGGGGCATGAACACTGAAGCTTTCTTT.

The CDR3 region is CAWRPERAYNEQFF. Here the CDR3 DNA reads TGTGCCTGGAGACCCGAGAGGGCCTACAATGAGCAGTTCTTC. This chain connects TRBV30 to TRBJ2-1; D may be TRBD2 (5 bases). Germline V CDR1 and CDR2: GTSNPN, SVGIG (reference sequence). Trimming cost V 3 bases and J 2 bases, with 11 bases left between them. This CDR3 is built from 14 residues. Filled out from reference TRBV30 and TRBJ2-1, the complete variable domain reads SQTIHQWPATLVQPVGSPLSLECTVEGTSNPNLYWYRQAAGRGLQLLFYSVGIGQISSEVPQNLSASRPQDRQFILSSKKLLLSDSGFYLCAWRPERAYNEQFFGPGTRLTVL.

J is TRBJ1-3 and V is TRBV4-1; tentatively, D is TRBD1 (5 bases). Germline V gives CDR1 MGHRA, CDR2 YSYEKL. This CDR3 is 16 amino acids long. V shed 4 bases and J shed 0 bases, with 13 bases lying between them. DNA of the CDR3: TGCGCCAGCAGCCGCGGGACTTCCTCCTCTGGAAACACCATATATTTT. It encodes CASSRGTSSSGNTIYF.

The chain recombines TRBV9 with TRBJ1-1; D is undetermined. In germline, CDR1 is SGDLS, CDR2 YYNGEE. The CDR3 contains 15 residues. Trimming removed 3 bases at V and 5 bases at J, with 17 bases between. In nucleotides, the CDR3 is TGTGCCAGCAGCGCCTCCGACTCTCCCGGGACTGAAGCTTTCTTT. This gives the protein CASSASDSPGTEAFF.

The V gene is TRBV29-1, the J gene TRBJ2-6; TRBD1 agrees at 9 bases. Germline V gene sequence: CDR1 SQVTM, CDR2 ANQGSEA. V was clipped by 7 bases and J by 0 bases; unmatched bases: 7. The CDR3 sequence is 16 residues long. The CDR3 nucleotides are TGCAGCGCTACCGGGACAGGGCCCTCTGGGGCCAACGTCCTGACTTTC. It codes for CSATGTGPSGANVLTF.

The chain recombines TRBV11-2 with TRBJ1-2; TRBD1 matches 7 bases. Unmatched junction bases numbered 9, after V lost 3 bases and J lost 2 bases. The CDR3 spans 16 residues. CDR1 SGHAT and CDR2 FQNNGV come from the germline V gene. CDR3 residues: CASSFPEGTVNYGYTF. The CDR3 nucleotides read TGTGCCAGCAGCTTCCCGGAGGGGACAGTCAACTATGGCTACACCTTC. The full variable domain, with the rest looked up from reference TRBV11-2 and TRBJ1-2, is EAGVAQSPRYKIIEKRQSVAFWCNPISGHATLYWYQQILGQGPKLLIQFQNNGVVDDSQLPKDRFSAERLKGVDSTLKIQPAKLEDSAVYLCASSFPEGTVNYGYTFGSGTRLTVV.

The chain employs TRBV6-1 and TRBJ1-2, with TRBD1 matching 7 bases. J was trimmed by 5 bases and V by 3 bases; bases with no gene match: 9. Germline loops: CDR1 MNHNS, CDR2 SASEGT. This CDR3 contains 15 residues. The CDR3 region has the DNA TGTGCCAGCAGTGAGCACGCAGGGGGTAATTATGGCTACACCTTC. Its translation is CASSEHAGGNYGYTF.

The V gene is TRBV5-4, the J gene TRBJ2-7; D gene uncertain. Germline V gene sequence: CDR1 SGHNT, CDR2 YYREEE (reference sequence). The germline V and J ends were trimmed by 0 bases and 7 bases, with 8 bases remaining between them. The CDR3 spans 12 residues. The CDR3 here is CASSLAGLEQYF. In nucleotides, the CDR3 is TGTGCCAGCAGCTTGGCCGGTCTTGAGCAGTACTTC.

This clone was picked up a small number of times. The chain links TRBV7-2 to TRBJ1-6; tentative D call: TRBD1 (6 bases). Trimming left V 3 bases short and J 6 bases short, with 9 bases between. This CDR3 is built from 14 residues. Germline V lookup: CDR1 SGHTA, CDR2 FQGNSA. The CDR3 bases are TGTGCCAGCAGCTTTCAGGGGACTAATTCACCCCTCCACTTT. Protein sequence: CASSFQGTNSPLHF.

The chain carries TRBV19 and TRBJ1-5; D ambiguous. Germline V gene sequence: CDR1 LNHDA, CDR2 SQIVND (reference sequence). This CDR3 has 17 residues. V was shortened by 3 bases and J by 0 bases, with 15 bases between the two germline ends. The DNA for the CDR3 is TGTGCCAGTAGTATTCCCTTATCGACACCTAGCAATCAGCCCCAGCATTTT. Translated, it gives CASSIPLSTPSNQPQHF.

V and J are TRBV18 and TRBJ1-1, with 7 bases matching TRBD1. CDR1 is KGHSH and CDR2 is LQKENI in the germline V gene. V shed 4 bases and J 7 bases; nucleotides not matched to a gene: 6. CDR3 length equals 13 residues. The CDR3: CASSRTGLNEAFF. The CDR3 nucleotides are TGTGCCAGCTCACGGACAGGACTTAATGAAGCTTTCTTT.

The rearrangement joins TRBV4-2 to TRBJ1-4; D is uncertain. Trimming removed 0 bases at V and 3 bases at J, with 20 bases between. The CDR3 consists of 19 residues. Germline V gives CDR1 LGHNA, CDR2 YNFKEQ. CDR3 loop: CASSQDEGRIDGANEKLFF. In nucleotides, the CDR3 is TGTGCCAGCAGCCAAGATGAGGGCAGGATTGATGGTGCTAATGAAAAACTGTTTTTT.

The chain employs TRBV5-1 and TRBJ1-6; D is possibly TRBD1 (6 bases). Per the germline V gene, CDR1 is SGHRS and CDR2 is YFSETQ. The CDR3 has 15 residues. The germline V and J ends were trimmed by 2 bases and 5 bases, with 11 bases remaining between them. This chain's CDR3 is CASSFRGRDNSPLHF. CDR3 coding DNA: TGCGCCAGCAGCTTCAGGGGACGCGATAATTCACCCCTCCACTTT.

The V and J genes are TRBV5-1 and TRBJ1-4; 8 bases are a match to TRBD1. V was clipped by 7 bases and J by 4 bases; unmatched bases: 6. Germline V gene data show CDR1 as SGHRS and CDR2 as YFSETQ. This CDR3 is 14 amino acids long. DNA for the CDR3: TGCGCCAGCGGACCGACAGGGGTTAATGAAAAACTGTTTTTT. Its protein is CASGPTGVNEKLFF.

A single count supports this clone. The chain is built from TRBV30 and TRBJ1-1; D gene unclear. Germline-derived CDR1 and CDR2 are GTSNPN and SVGIG (reference sequence). The CDR3 runs to 11 residues. V was shortened by 4 bases and J by 4 bases, with 7 bases between the two germline ends. The CDR3 DNA follows: TGTGCCTGGATCCGAGGCACTGAAGCTTTCTTT. Its protein product is CAWIRGTEAFF.

Only one count was recorded for this clone. V and J are TRBV9 and TRBJ2-2, with a weak D call TRBD2 (5 bases). Germline CDR1 reads SGDLS; CDR2 reads YYNGEE. V lost 2 bases and J 7 bases, leaving 15 bases between the germline ends. This CDR3 is 15 amino acids long. The CDR3 loop reads CASSVRARAGGELFF. CDR3 nucleotides: TGTGCCAGCAGCGTGAGAGCTAGGGCGGGCGGGGAGCTGTTTTTT.

The J gene is TRBJ1-5, the V gene TRBV19; possible D gene TRBD1, 5 bases. V dropped 4 bases and J dropped 5 bases, with 12 bases sitting between them. The germline V gene encodes CDR1 LNHDA and CDR2 SQIVND (reference sequence). CDR3 length: 14 amino acids. The CDR3 DNA reads as TGTGCCAGTAGTAGTACAGGACCCCATCAGCCCCAGCATTTT. Its protein is CASSSTGPHQPQHF.

This chain connects TRBV19 to TRBJ1-5; D may be TRBD1 (5 bases). V lost 3 bases and J 6 bases, leaving 9 bases between the germline ends. Per the germline V gene, CDR1 is LNHDA and CDR2 is SQIVND (reference sequence). This CDR3 has 13 amino acids. CDR3 in DNA: TGTGCCAGTAGTATTGACAGTGCTCAGCCCCAGCATTTT. It translates to CASSIDSAQPQHF.

The chain carries TRBV14 and TRBJ2-7, with D possibly TRBD2 on 6 matching bases. V lost 4 bases and J 4 bases, leaving 8 bases between the germline ends. The CDR3 extends over 12 amino acids. CDR1 SGHDN and CDR2 FVKESK come from the germline V gene. CDR3 coding DNA: TGTGCCAGCAGCCTCGGGAGATACGAGCAGTACTTC. This encodes CASSLGRYEQYF.